This T cell receptor (beta chain) is drawn from a study of blood T cells in healthy people across ages. This clonotype occurred a few times. Its matching antigen is unknown. Alongside a J-beta primer mix, a sample-barcoded 5' primer served in a second PCR lasting roughly 7 to 11 cycles. TCRdb fed the 5' RACE reads into MiXCR, producing one record per CDR3 protein. The sample carries some 900,000 distinct CDR3 sequences, 40% to 60% recorded once. The V gene's germline CDR1 is MNHEY and CDR2 SVGEGT. The V gene lost 6 bases and the J gene lost 0 bases, with 12 bases spanning the gap. The CDR3 length is 15 residues. Study-level results: Versus aged donors, long-lived donors had higher diversity and more naive CD4+ cells.

Every sample yielded at least 6.5 million isolated PBMCs. The total RNA that was extracted per sample amounted to at least 5 micrograms. The sequenced sample was blood. The rearrangement joins TRBV6-2 or TRBV6-3 to TRBJ2-4; the D is unclear. The sequence was collected from a man younger than 40 in good health. The CDR3 loop reads CASRSTELAKNIQYF. The CDR3 nucleotides read TGTGCCAGCAGATCCACGGAACTAGCCAAAAACATTCAGTACTTC.